This T cell receptor beta chain was observed in a study of T cells in Graves' hyperthyroidism and ophthalmopathy. General study results and limits: Also found in blood were most expanded thyroid clonotypes above 0.001. It was a median roughly 6.5 months before onset that the model predicted ophthalmopathy.

Amplified TCR beta CDR3 regions derived from RNA transcripts. Initially, a first-round RT-PCR of the TCR CDR3 employed the HTBI primer set. TCRdb passed the multiplex PCR reads through MiXCR, listing each CDR3 protein once. The sample consists of hundreds of thousands of distinct CDR3 sequences, 12% to 15% of them appearing once. A patient was excluded if there was uncontrolled infection, other autoimmune disease, pregnancy or lactation. V lost 1 base and J lost 6; bases outside the gene matches: 1. This CDR3 contains 15 residues. Germline CDR1 MNHEY, CDR2 SVGEGT. Concerning this clonotype itself: Antigen specificity is unknown.

The source of this sequence is a woman younger than 35 with Graves' hyperthyroidism. The chain couples TRBV6-2 or TRBV6-3 to TRBJ2-1; 12 nucleotides line up with TRBD2. The sequencing input was blood. The DNA of the CDR3 is TGTGCCAGCAGTTACTTGACTAGCGGGAGCAATGAGCAGTTCTTC. As protein: CASSYLTSGSNEQFF.